The TCR beta chain under discussion was sequenced for a study of graft-versus-host responses after intestinal transplantation. About the study: Recipients had multivisceral, liver-intestinal, or isolated intestinal transplants. Induction using anti-thymocyte globulin, followed by tacrolimus and steroids for roughly 3 years, was given to all recipients. Study-wide results and caveats: GvH clones detected in recipient marrow included some appearing first in ileum or blood.

The authors plated approximately 200,000 CFSE-labeled responder cells with approximately 200,000 irradiated, violet-dye-labeled stimulator cells. After the reaction, proliferating CFSE-low CD3+CD4+ and CD3+CD8+ responders were sorted. Only one count was recorded for this clone. The same CDR3 arises from other DNA sequences in this sample as well. The V gene's germline CDR1 is MNHEY and CDR2 SVGAGI. Trimming cost V 4 bases and J 4 bases, with 7 bases left between them. The CDR3 length is 12 residues. Profiling relied on immunoSEQ multiplex PCR, and the TCRdb table lists in-frame clones only, not all of them. The data hold about 23,000 clones, with about 45% observed a single time.

J is TRBJ1-1 and V is TRBV6-5, with a tentative D call TRBD1 (6 bases). The sample consisted of alloreactive CD8+ T cells from a mixed lymphocyte reaction culture, taken before transplantation. The subset denotes: CFSE-low proliferating T cells sorted from roughly 6-day pre-transplant mixed lymphocyte reaction (GvH or HvG direction). The source of this sequence is a human patient who was an organ donor for intestinal transplantation. This chain's CDR3 is CASSWTVTEAFF. For the CDR3, the DNA is TGTGCCAGCAGTTGGACAGTCACTGAAGCTTTCTTT.